The 8 T cell receptor beta chains presented below share a single source sample, sequenced in a study of cytomegalovirus exposure and HLA in healthy donors. PCR employed 60 Vbeta and 13 Jbeta primers. TCRdb keeps only in-frame clones here, not all; method: immunoSEQ multiplex PCR. The sample records about 120,000 clones, approximately 75% being singletons. The source material was PBMCs. All receptors derive from a man between 25 and 39 years old in good health and CMV-seronegative.

The sample holds a few counts of this clone. The chain combines TRBV5-1 with TRBJ1-2; possibly TRBD1 for D (5 bases). Germline V gene sequence: CDR1 SGHRS, CDR2 YFSETQ. With 7 bases removed from V and 8 bases from J, the gap between germline ends came to 12 bases. The CDR3 runs 11 residues. In nucleotides, the CDR3 is TGCGCCAGCGGAGGAGGGGACGGCTACACCTTC. This codes for CASGGGDGYTF. Based on the CDR3 plus reference TRBV5-1 and TRBJ1-2, the full variable domain is KAGVTQTPRYLIKTRGQQVTLSCSPISGHRSVSWYQQTPGQGLQFLFEYFSETQRNKGNFPGRFSGRQFSNSRSEMNVSTLELGDSALYLCASGGGDGYTFGSGTRLTVV.

This sequence joins TRBV7-2 and TRBJ2-5; 8 bases match TRBD2. The CDR3 sequence is 16 residues long. V lost 5 bases, J lost 4 bases, and 12 bases stayed unmatched. Germline V gene sequence: CDR1 SGHTA, CDR2 FQGNSA. CDR3 DNA: TGTGCCAGCAGCCCCTTCCTGTTTAGCGGGGTAGAGACCCAGTACTTC. Its protein product is CASSPFLFSGVETQYF.

Only a few counts were recorded for this clone. The chain carries TRBV18 and TRBJ1-5; 7 bases map to TRBD1. The CDR3 contains 15 residues. The trim removed 3 bases at V and 3 bases at J, leaving 5 bases unmatched. Germline assignment: CDR1 KGHSH and CDR2 LQKENI. Here the CDR3 DNA reads TGTGCCAGCTCACCCCGACAGGGCTACAATCAGCCCCAGCATTTT. Amino acids: CASSPRQGYNQPQHF.

The V call is TRBV28, the J call TRBJ2-3; D perhaps matches TRBD2 (6 bases). This CDR3 has 13 residues. Trimming shortened V by 10 bases and J by 6 bases, and 17 bases separated the two germline ends. The germline V gene has CDR1 MDHEN and CDR2 SYDVKM. CDR3 in DNA: TGTGCCATCCCCAGCGGAGGGCCGGATACGCAGTATTTT. This sequence encodes CAIPSGGPDTQYF. The full variable domain, completed using reference TRBV28 and TRBJ2-3, is DVKVTQSSRYLVKRTGEKVFLECVQDMDHENMFWYRQDPGLGLRLIYFSYDVKMKEKGDIPEGYSVSREKKERFSLILESASTNQTSMYLCAIPSGGPDTQYFGPGTRLTVL.

The rearrangement uses TRBV6-1 and TRBJ2-1; TRBD1 matches at 9 bases. The CDR3 runs to 14 residues. The junction had 5 bases not matched to a gene; V was cut back by 4 bases and J by 7 bases. Germline values: CDR1 MNHNS, CDR2 SASEGT. The CDR3 DNA reads as TGTGCCAGCAGTGGCGGACAGGGGTGGAATGAGCAGTTCTTC. Its protein is CASSGGQGWNEQFF.

The chain has TRBV7-2 and TRBJ2-1; D perhaps matches TRBD1 (7 bases). From germline, CDR1 is SGHTA and CDR2 FQGNSA. V was clipped by 3 bases and J by 8 bases, with 20 bases between them. The CDR3 runs 16 residues. The CDR3 nucleotides read TGTGCCAGCAGCTTCAGGGGGGCAGGCAATGAGGATGAGCAGTTCTTC. This sequence encodes CASSFRGAGNEDEQFF.

This chain joins TRBV5-1 and TRBJ2-1, with a possible D match to TRBD2 (5 bases). V lost 0 bases, J lost 4 bases, and 14 bases lay in between. The germline V gene has CDR1 SGHRS and CDR2 YFSETQ. The CDR3 has 16 residues. CDR3 region: CASSLAWGELYNEQFF. In DNA form, the CDR3 reads TGCGCCAGCAGCTTGGCCTGGGGAGAGTTGTACAATGAGCAGTTCTTC.

J is TRBJ2-1 and V is TRBV11-1; TRBD1 agrees at 10 bases. The CDR3 has 14 amino acids. J gave up 7 bases and V 5 bases, and 5 bases lay outside the gene matches. The germline gives CDR1 SGHAT, CDR2 FQDESV (reference sequence). CDR3 amino acids: CASSGTGEENEQFF. The CDR3 DNA sequence: TGTGCCAGCAGCGGGACAGGGGAGGAGAATGAGCAGTTCTTC. Using reference TRBV11-1 and TRBJ2-1 for the parts outside the CDR3, the full variable domain is EAEVAQSPRYKITEKSQAVAFWCDPISGHATLYWYRQILGQGPELLVQFQDESVVDDSQLPKDRFSAERLKGVDSTLKIQPAELGDSAMYLCASSGTGEENEQFFGPGTRLTVL.